This record concerns one TCR beta chain sequence. This specimen belongs to a study of blood T cell repertoires in COVID-19. About the research overall: Specimens from acute and convalescent COVID-19 originated in the United States, Italy and Spain. Sources were T cells, B-cell-depleted T cells, or PBMCs; the material itself was cDNA or gDNA.

This CDR3 has 15 residues. Germline assignment: CDR1 SGHTA and CDR2 FQGNSA. V lost 3 bases to trimming and J lost 2 bases, with 14 bases between them. The assay was immunoSEQ multiplex PCR, and TCRdb's table has in-frame clones only and misses some. The top ten hold less than 3.5% of the sample, which has under 300,000 clones, around 84% seen once. Specimen: peripheral blood. The receptor's source is a woman in her late teens or twenties with acute or convalescent COVID-19. The chain employs TRBV7-2 and TRBJ2-7; D gene ambiguous. CDR3 sequence (DNA): TGTGCCAGCAGCTTGTGGAGCGCCGAACCCTACGAGCAGTACTTC. This codes for CASSLWSAEPYEQYF.